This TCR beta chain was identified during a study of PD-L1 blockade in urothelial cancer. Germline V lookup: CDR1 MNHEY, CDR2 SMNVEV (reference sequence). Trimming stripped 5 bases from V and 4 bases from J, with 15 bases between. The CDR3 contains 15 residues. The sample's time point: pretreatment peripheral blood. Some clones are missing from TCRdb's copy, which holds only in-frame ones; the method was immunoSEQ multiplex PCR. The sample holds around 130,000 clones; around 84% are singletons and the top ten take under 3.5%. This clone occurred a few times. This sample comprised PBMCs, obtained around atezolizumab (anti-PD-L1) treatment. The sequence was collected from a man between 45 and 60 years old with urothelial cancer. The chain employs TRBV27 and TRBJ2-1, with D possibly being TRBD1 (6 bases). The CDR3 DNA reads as TGTGCCAGCAGTCCGGGACAAGCGGCTTACAATGAGCAGTTCTTC. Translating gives CASSPGQAAYNEQFF.